A selection of T cell receptor beta chains follows, all from one sample in a study of T cell repertoires in cytomegalovirus infection. MiXCR, run by TCRdb on the reads, gives a single entry per CDR3 protein. This table has about 97,000 distinct CDR3 sequences, 16% appearing once. Sequenced sample: PBMCs. The receptors here all came from a human donor in good health (CMV status not recorded). Some clones in this sample may be carry-over from other donors' samples. CDR3s include the opening cysteine and the closing phenylalanine or tryptophan. Fields, in order: J gene, CDR3 length, D gene, clone size, V gene, CDR3 DNA, CDR3 protein. A D gene is named only where the DNA matches it firmly. Expanded clones are given a class, and other clones once, few, many or no size at all.

TRBJ2-1	11	.	many	TRBV28	TGTGCCAGCCGCCGAGGGGAGGAGCAGTTCTTC	CASRRGEEQFF
TRBJ2-2	15	.	.	TRBV12-3/TRBV12-4	TGTGCCAGCAGTTCAGGTGGGGGGAACACCGGGGAGCTGTTTTTT	CASSSGGGNTGELFF
TRBJ2-3	16	TRBD1	many	TRBV7-2	TGTGCCAGCAGCTTAGGTATTGAGGGGGCAGTCGATACGCAGTATTTT	CASSLGIEGAVDTQYF
TRBJ1-1	13	.	few	TRBV20-1	TGCAGTGCTAAGACCAGCTCCAACACTGAAGCTTTCTTT	CSAKTSSNTEAFF
TRBJ1-6	16	.	few	TRBV5-1	TGCGCCAGCAGCGACATCACGACAGTGGGTAATTCACCCCTCCACTTT	CASSDITTVGNSPLHF
TRBJ1-2	13	TRBD1	few	TRBV5-1	TGCGCCAGTACTGGACAGGGGGCCTATGGCTACACCTTC	CASTGQGAYGYTF
TRBJ2-7	14	TRBD1	.	TRBV10-2	TGCGCCAGCAGTGAGCCAGGGGGCGCGTCCAAGCAGTACTTC	CASSEPGGASKQYF
TRBJ1-1	14	.	few	TRBV19	TGTGCCAGCCATGTGGGGACATTGAACACTGAAGCTTTCTTT	CASHVGTLNTEAFF
TRBJ2-1	14	TRBD2	many	TRBV7-8	TGTGCCAGCAGCGCTAGCGGGGGGGATAATGAGCAGTTCTTC	CASSASGGDNEQFF
TRBJ2-5	13	.	many	TRBV7-2	TGTGCCAGCAGCTTAAGGGCGGAAGAGACCCAGTACTTC	CASSLRAEETQYF
TRBJ1-3	13	.	few	TRBV20-1	TGCAGTGCTCTTATGACAGGACCTAACACCATATATTTT	CSALMTGPNTIYF
TRBJ1-5	14	TRBD1	many	TRBV20-1	TGCAGTGCTAGTTTCGGACAGGGATATCAGCCCCAGCATTTT	CSASFGQGYQPQHF
TRBJ1-3	16	.	many	TRBV7-8	TGTGCCAGCAGCCCAAACGACAGGAGCTCTGGAAACACCATATATTTT	CASSPNDRSSGNTIYF
TRBJ1-6	13	.	many	TRBV7-2	TGTGCCAGCGGAATCCAGAGGAATTCACCCCTCCACTTT	CASGIQRNSPLHF
TRBJ2-1	14	.	few	TRBV18	TGTGCCAGCTCACCGTTACTGGCGGGGCCTGAGCAGTTCTTC	CASSPLLAGPEQFF
TRBJ2-6	15	.	many	TRBV5-4	TGTGCCAGCAGCTTGAGGAGGCCTGGGGCCAACGTCCTGACTTTC	CASSLRRPGANVLTF
TRBJ2-1	15	TRBD2	.	TRBV6-1	TGTGCCAGCAGTGTGACTAGCGGGGCAAACAATGAGCAGTTCTTC	CASSVTSGANNEQFF
TRBJ2-7	16	TRBD1	.	TRBV4-2	TGTGCCAGCAGCCAAGATTTAGGGACAGCCGCTTGGGAGCAGTACTTC	CASSQDLGTAAWEQYF
TRBJ2-1	13	TRBD2	.	TRBV20-1	TGCAGTGCTCCCCTAGCGGGGGGTTATGAGCAGTTCTTC	CSAPLAGGYEQFF
TRBJ2-3	16	TRBD2	many	TRBV7-2	TGTGCCAGCAGCATTACTAGCGGGGGAGGAGCAGATACGCAGTATTTT	CASSITSGGGADTQYF
TRBJ2-7	15	.	few	TRBV7-2	TGTGCCAGCAGCTCCCGAGGGACTGGGTCTTACGAGCAGTACTTC	CASSSRGTGSYEQYF
TRBJ1-2	12	.	.	TRBV2	TGTGCCATCCATGGGGATTACTATGGCTACACCTTC	CAIHGDYYGYTF
TRBJ1-5	19	TRBD1	many	TRBV7-2	TGTGCCAGCAGCTTAGTTGGGACAGGCTTCGGAACCAGCAATCAGCCCCAGCATTTT	CASSLVGTGFGTSNQPQHF
TRBJ2-2	17	TRBD2	many	TRBV7-2	TGTGCCAGCAGCGCGACTAGCGGGGGGCGGAACACCGGGGAGCTGTTTTTT	CASSATSGGRNTGELFF
TRBJ2-1	15	.	few	TRBV6-1	TGTGCCAGCAGTTACATGGGGGGTACCTACAATGAGCAGTTCTTC	CASSYMGGTYNEQFF
TRBJ1-5	16	TRBD1	few	TRBV12-3/TRBV12-4	TGTGCCAGCAGCCCAGAGGGGGCTGGTAGCAATCAGCCCCAGCATTTT	CASSPEGAGSNQPQHF
TRBJ2-3	15	.	many	TRBV7-8	TGTGCCAGCAGCTTCTCGGGACAAAGCACAGATACGCAGTATTTT	CASSFSGQSTDTQYF
TRBJ1-1	15	.	.	TRBV18	TGTGCCAGCTCACCAACACTGGAGGTGAACACTGAAGCTTTCTTT	CASSPTLEVNTEAFF
TRBJ2-2	17	TRBD2	few	TRBV2	TGTGCCAGCAAGAACGGGACTAGCGGGGGTGGGGCCGGGGAGCTGTTTTTT	CASKNGTSGGGAGELFF
TRBJ2-4	15	.	.	TRBV5-1	TGCGCCAGCAGCTTGGAGGCAGCCCACGGAAACATTCAGTACTTC	CASSLEAAHGNIQYF
TRBJ2-7	13	.	many	TRBV28	TGTGCCAGCAGTCTCTCCTCCACCTACGAGCAGTACTTC	CASSLSSTYEQYF
TRBJ1-1	13	.	.	TRBV7-9	TGTGCCTGCGACTTGGACGGGAACACTGAAGCTTTCTTT	CACDLDGNTEAFF
TRBJ2-7	16	TRBD2	.	TRBV28	TGTGCCAGCAGTTTCTCAGGACCCCGGCAGCGGGGCGAGCAGTACTTC	CASSFSGPRQRGEQYF
TRBJ2-7	15	.	many	TRBV7-2	TGTGCCAGCAGCTTAGAGCCCGACAGACCCTACGAGCAGTACTTC	CASSLEPDRPYEQYF
TRBJ2-2	13	TRBD2	many	TRBV12-3/TRBV12-4	TGTGCCAGCAGTTATAGCGGGGACGGGGAGCTGTTTTTT	CASSYSGDGELFF
TRBJ2-5	14	.	many	TRBV12-3/TRBV12-4	TGTGCCAGCAGTGGGGGGGGGCCGGAAGAGACCCAGTACTTC	CASSGGGPEETQYF
TRBJ1-2	14	.	.	TRBV14	TGTGCCAGCAGCCTGGGACGGGGAACCTATGGCTACACCTTC	CASSLGRGTYGYTF
TRBJ1-2	13	TRBD1	.	TRBV10-3	TGTGCCATCAGTGTTCAGGGGGTTCATGGCTACACCTTC	CAISVQGVHGYTF
TRBJ1-5	14	TRBD1	many	TRBV7-8	TGTGCCAGCAGCTTCGGACAGGGATCGCAGCCCCAGCATTTT	CASSFGQGSQPQHF
TRBJ1-1	15	.	few	TRBV11-3	TGTGCCAGCAGCCATGGGACGGAAATGAACACTGAAGCTTTCTTT	CASSHGTEMNTEAFF
TRBJ2-1	11	.	many	TRBV19	TGTGCCAGTAGTATAAGAGATGAGCAGTTCTTC	CASSIRDEQFF
TRBJ1-3	14	.	.	TRBV28	TGTGCCAGCAGTACAGGGAGCTCTGGAAACACCATATATTTT	CASSTGSSGNTIYF